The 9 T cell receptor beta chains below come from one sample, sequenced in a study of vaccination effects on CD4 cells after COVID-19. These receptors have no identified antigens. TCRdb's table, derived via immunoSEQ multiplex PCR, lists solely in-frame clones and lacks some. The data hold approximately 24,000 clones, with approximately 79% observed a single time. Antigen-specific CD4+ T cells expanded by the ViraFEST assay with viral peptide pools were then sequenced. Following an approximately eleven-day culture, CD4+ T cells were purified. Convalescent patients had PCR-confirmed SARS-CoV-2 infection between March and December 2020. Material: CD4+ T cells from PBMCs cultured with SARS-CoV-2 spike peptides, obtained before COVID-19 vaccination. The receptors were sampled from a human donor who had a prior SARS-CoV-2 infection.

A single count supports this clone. The CDR3 spells CASSQSGRAGDEQFF. The CDR3 region has the DNA TGTGCCAGCAGCCAAAGCGGGAGGGCCGGGGATGAGCAGTTCTTC. The genes are TRBV4-2 and TRBJ2-1; 10 positions match TRBD2. The germline gives CDR1 LGHNA, CDR2 YNFKEQ. The V segment lost 2 bases and the J segment 8 bases; nucleotides outside the gene matches: 6. The CDR3 is made up of 15 amino acids.

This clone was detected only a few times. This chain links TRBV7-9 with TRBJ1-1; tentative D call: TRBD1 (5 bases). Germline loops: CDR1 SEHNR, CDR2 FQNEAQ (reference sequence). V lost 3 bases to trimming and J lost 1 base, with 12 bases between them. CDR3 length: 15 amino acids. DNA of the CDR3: TGTGCCAGCAGCTTCGGGGGAATTAAGAACACTGAAGCTTTCTTT. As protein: CASSFGGIKNTEAFF. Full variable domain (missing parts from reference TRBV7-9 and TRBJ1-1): DTGVSQNPRHKITKRGQNVTFRCDPISEHNRLYWYRQTLGQGPEFLTYFQNEAQLEKSRLLSDRFSAERPKGSFSTLEIQRTEQGDSAMYLCASSFGGIKNTEAFFGQGTRLTVV.

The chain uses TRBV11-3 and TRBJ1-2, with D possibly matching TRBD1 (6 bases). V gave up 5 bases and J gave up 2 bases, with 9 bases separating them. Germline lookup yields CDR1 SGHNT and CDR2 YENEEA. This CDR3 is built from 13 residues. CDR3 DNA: TGTGCCAGCAGCCCGGACAGAAACTATGGCTACACCTTC. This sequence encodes CASSPDRNYGYTF.

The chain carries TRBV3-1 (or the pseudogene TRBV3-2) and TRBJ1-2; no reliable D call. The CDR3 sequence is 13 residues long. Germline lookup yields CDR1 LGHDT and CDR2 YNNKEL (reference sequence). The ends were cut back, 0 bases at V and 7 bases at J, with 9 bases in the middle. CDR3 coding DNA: TGTGCCAGCAGCCAAGATTTAGGTCCTGGCTACACCTTC. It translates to CASSQDLGPGYTF.

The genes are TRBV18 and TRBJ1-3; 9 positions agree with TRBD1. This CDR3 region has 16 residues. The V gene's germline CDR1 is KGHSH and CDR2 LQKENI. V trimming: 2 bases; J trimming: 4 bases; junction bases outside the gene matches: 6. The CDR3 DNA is TGTGCCAGCTCACCATCCGGGACAGGGTCGGGAAACACCATATATTTT. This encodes CASSPSGTGSGNTIYF.

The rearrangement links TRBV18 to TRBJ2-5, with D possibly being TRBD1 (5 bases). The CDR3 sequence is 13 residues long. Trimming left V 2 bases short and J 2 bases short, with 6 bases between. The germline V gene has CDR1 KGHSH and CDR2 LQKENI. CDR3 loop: CASSPYRQETQYF. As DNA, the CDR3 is TGTGCCAGCTCACCATACAGGCAAGAGACCCAGTACTTC. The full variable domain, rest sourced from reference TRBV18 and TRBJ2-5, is NAGVMQNPRHLVRRRGQEARLRCSPMKGHSHVYWYRQLPEEGLKFMVYLQKENIIDESGMPKERFSAEFPKEGPSILRIQQVVRGDSAAYFCASSPYRQETQYFGPGTRLLVL.

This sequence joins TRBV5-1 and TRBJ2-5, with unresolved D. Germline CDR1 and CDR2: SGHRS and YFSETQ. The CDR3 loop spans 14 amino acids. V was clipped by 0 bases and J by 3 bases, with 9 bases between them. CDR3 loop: CASSLGSAEETQYF. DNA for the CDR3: TGCGCCAGCAGCTTGGGATCGGCGGAAGAGACCCAGTACTTC.

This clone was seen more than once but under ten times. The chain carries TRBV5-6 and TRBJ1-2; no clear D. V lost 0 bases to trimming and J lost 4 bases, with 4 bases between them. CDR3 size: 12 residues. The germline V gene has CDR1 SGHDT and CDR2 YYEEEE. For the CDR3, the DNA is TGTGCCAGCAGCTTGGATTCCTATGGCTACACCTTC. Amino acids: CASSLDSYGYTF.

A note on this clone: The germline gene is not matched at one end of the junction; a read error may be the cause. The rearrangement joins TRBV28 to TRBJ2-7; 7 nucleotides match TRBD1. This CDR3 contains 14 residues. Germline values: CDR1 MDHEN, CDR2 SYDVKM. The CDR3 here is CASSSSMNRGCPHF. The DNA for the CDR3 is TGTGCCAGCAGTTCCTCCATGAACAGGGGTTGTCCCCACTTC.